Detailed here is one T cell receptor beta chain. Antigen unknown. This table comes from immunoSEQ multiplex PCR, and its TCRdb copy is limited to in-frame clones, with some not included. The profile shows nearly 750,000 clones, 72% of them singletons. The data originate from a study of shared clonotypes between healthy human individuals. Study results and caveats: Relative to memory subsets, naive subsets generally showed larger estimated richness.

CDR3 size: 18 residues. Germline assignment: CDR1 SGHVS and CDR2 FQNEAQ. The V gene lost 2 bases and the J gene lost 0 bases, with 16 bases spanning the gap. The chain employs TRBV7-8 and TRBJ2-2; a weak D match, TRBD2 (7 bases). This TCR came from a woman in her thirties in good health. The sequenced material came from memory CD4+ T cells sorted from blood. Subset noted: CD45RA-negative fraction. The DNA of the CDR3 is TGTGCCAGCAGCTTAATGGGGAGGGGGTTCGCGAACACCGGGGAGCTGTTTTTT. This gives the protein CASSLMGRGFANTGELFF.